This T cell receptor beta chain stems from a study of cytomegalovirus exposure and HLA in healthy donors. Per the germline V gene, CDR1 is SGHRS and CDR2 is YFSETQ. The CDR3 length is 15 residues. With 3 bases clipped from V and 6 bases from J, the junction kept 6 bases outside the gene matches. Study results and caveats: According to an earlier analysis, most TCR beta V segments yielded productive rearrangements about 90% or about 30% of the time. As a later analysis showed, a missense DCLRE1C variant was linked to trimming of TCR beta V- and J-genes. Among the sequence variants, a highly shared cluster was likely an artifact of sequencing.

The primer mix had 60 Vbeta and 13 Jbeta primers. Here immunoSEQ multiplex PCR was the method, and the copy in TCRdb shows in-frame clones only, minus some. This listing includes approximately 110,000 clones. On this clone itself: Its antigen is unknown.

The TCR originated in a man aged 18 to 30 in good health and CMV-seronegative. The chain employs TRBV5-1 and TRBJ2-1, with 10 bases that match TRBD2. What was sequenced was PBMCs. The CDR3 bases are TGCGCCAGCAGCTCGAGACTAGCGGGCACCAATGAGCAGTTCTTC. Translated, it gives CASSSRLAGTNEQFF.